The 16 T cell receptor beta chains reported below all come from one sample, sequenced in a study of cytomegalovirus exposure and HLA in healthy donors (dated by TCRdb to the late 2010s). Libraries were prepared through the immunoSEQ multiplex PCR assay. For the multiplex PCR, a mixture combining 60 forward primers for TCR Vbeta segments and 13 reverse primers for TCR Jbeta segments was used. TCRdb provides this immuneACCESS table in a form limited to in-frame rearrangements. Some clones are lacking; in checked studies, under half of them reflect an unresolved V gene, and why the rest are absent is not known. The sample table records over 150,000 clones; about 71% of these occur just once. Roughly 3% of the sample lies in the top ten. The sample comprised PBMCs. The receptors originated from a woman aged 30 to 39 in good health and CMV-seronegative.

The V call is TRBV5-1, the J call TRBJ2-4, with 10 positions matching TRBD1. Losses at the gene ends were 0 bases for V and 9 bases for J; bases not matched to a gene: 12. The CDR3 extends over 17 amino acids. Per the germline V gene, CDR1 is SGHRS and CDR2 is YFSETQ. As DNA, the CDR3 is TGCGCCAGCAGCTTGGGAAGTGTGGACAGGGGGATAGCCATTCAGTACTTC. As protein: CASSLGSVDRGIAIQYF.

The chain is built from TRBV7-2 and TRBJ2-5, with 10 bases lining up with TRBD2. The J call is uncertain, as TRBJ2-7 better fits the DNA end. Germline V gives CDR1 SGHTA, CDR2 FQGNSA. The length of the CDR3 is 16 residues. The CDR3 sequence: CASSLGVAGGLDEQYF. Here the CDR3 DNA reads TGTGCCAGCAGCTTAGGGGTAGCGGGAGGATTGGACGAGCAGTACTTC.

The chain couples TRBV28 to TRBJ2-1; 9 bases fit TRBD2. Per germline, CDR1 MDHEN and CDR2 SYDVKM. J gave up 0 bases and V 8 bases, and 5 bases lay outside the gene matches. This CDR3 has 15 residues. CDR3 nucleotides: TGTGCCAGCTCCTTAGCGGGAGCCTCCTACAATGAGCAGTTCTTC. Amino acids: CASSLAGASYNEQFF.

This clone was observed a few times. This chain connects TRBV6-6 to TRBJ2-2, with unresolved D. CDR1 is MNHNY and CDR2 is SVGAGI in the germline V gene (reference sequence). The ends were cut back, 5 bases at V and 6 bases at J, with 10 bases in the middle. This CDR3 is built from 13 residues. The CDR3 DNA sequence: TGTGCCAGCAGTCCTCGAGTGCCCGGGGAGCTGTTTTTT. It yields the protein CASSPRVPGELFF.

The chain recombines TRBV5-3 with TRBJ2-7, with TRBD2 as a possible D gene (7 bases). TRBV5-3 is labeled an ORF, and its function is uncertain. The germline V and J ends were trimmed by 10 bases and 2 bases, with 28 bases remaining between them. The CDR3 spans 17 residues. The CDR3 reads CAAGWGLLGRRTYEQYF. CDR3 coding DNA: TGTGCCGCCGGGTGGGGGCTCCTCGGGAGGCGAACCTACGAGCAGTACTTC.

In this sample, this clone turned up a few times. The V and J genes are TRBV19 and TRBJ1-2; D may be TRBD1 (6 bases). The CDR3 is 14 amino acids. From germline, CDR1 is LNHDA and CDR2 SQIVND (reference sequence). V shed 4 bases and J shed 6 bases, with 15 bases lying between them. The CDR3 protein is CASSNPTGWDGYTF. The CDR3 DNA follows: TGTGCCAGTAGTAATCCCACAGGGTGGGATGGCTACACCTTC.

Points on this clone: Additional DNA sequences in this sample encode the identical CDR3. The V gene is TRBV27, the J gene TRBJ2-1; TRBD1 might be the D (5 bases). From germline, CDR1 is MNHEY and CDR2 SMNVEV (reference sequence). Between the trimmed V and J ends, which lost 2 bases and 4 bases, there was a span of 9 bases. CDR3 length equals 14 residues. CDR3 sequence (DNA): TGTGCCAGCAGTTTAGGACACTTATACAATGAGCAGTTCTTC. Translating it yields CASSLGHLYNEQFF.

This clone has just a few counts. This chain uses TRBV13 with TRBJ2-7; D not resolved. Germline lookup yields CDR1 PRHDT and CDR2 FYEKMQ (reference sequence). The CDR3 totals 11 residues. The V gene lost 1 base and the J gene lost 5 bases, with 3 bases spanning the gap. The CDR3 DNA sequence: TGTGCCAGCAGCTTAGTCGACGAGCAGTACTTC. As protein: CASSLVDEQYF.

Note on this clone: Germline and junction disagree at one end, which may indicate a read error. The chain carries TRBV7-9 and TRBJ1-2; D unresolved. Germline V gives CDR1 SEHNR, CDR2 FQNEAQ (reference sequence). There are 11 residues in the CDR3. CDR3 amino acids: CSSQSPYGYTF. The CDR3 DNA is TGTTCCAGCCAGTCACCCTATGGCTACACCTTC.

This clone was seen once. V and J are TRBV10-3 and TRBJ1-4; 9 bases line up with TRBD1. Germline lookup yields CDR1 ENHRY and CDR2 SYGVKD. V lost 10 bases, J lost 5 bases, and 5 bases stayed unmatched. The length of the CDR3 is 13 residues. The CDR3 here is CATSGTGNEKLFF. Here the CDR3 DNA reads TGTGCCACGTCCGGGACAGGGAATGAAAAACTGTTTTTT.

V and J are TRBV21-1 and TRBJ2-3; TRBD2 reflects the table's D call only, with no check against the DNA. TRBV21-1 is recorded as a pseudogene. The CDR3 is made up of 16 amino acids. The CDR3 DNA is TGTGCCAGCAGCACGGGACTAGCGGGAAGCACAGATACGCAGTATTTT. Translating gives CASSTGLAGSTDTQYF.

The gene calls are TRBV20-1 and TRBJ2-3; D ambiguous. Germline loops: CDR1 DFQATT, CDR2 SNEGSKA (reference sequence). V was clipped by 6 bases and J by 4 bases, with 8 bases between them. The CDR3 has 11 residues. CDR3 DNA sequence: TGCAGTGCCTCTCCAGCAGATACGCAGTATTTT. It codes for CSASPADTQYF.

This clone has just one count. J is TRBJ2-2 and V is TRBV29-1; 9 bases line up with TRBD2. Per the germline V gene, CDR1 is SQVTM and CDR2 is ANQGSEA. J gave up 0 bases and V 6 bases, and 5 bases lay outside the gene matches. The CDR3 is 15 amino acids. CDR3 protein: CSVETSGANTGELFF. CDR3 sequence (DNA): TGCAGCGTCGAGACTAGCGGAGCGAACACCGGGGAGCTGTTTTTT.

V gene TRBV6-5 combines with J gene TRBJ1-1, with D uncertain. The germline CDR1 and CDR2 sequences are MNHEY and SVGAGI. Trimming removed 0 bases at V and 5 bases at J, with 7 bases between. The CDR3 covers 13 residues. The CDR3 spells CASSYSRFTEAFF. Here the CDR3 DNA reads TGTGCCAGCAGTTACTCACGGTTTACTGAAGCTTTCTTT.

This sequence joins TRBV28 and TRBJ1-5; D gene ambiguous. Germline V gene data show CDR1 as MDHEN and CDR2 as SYDVKM. The CDR3 has 18 residues. V was clipped by 3 bases and J by 1 base, with 19 bases between them. In DNA form, the CDR3 reads TGTGCCAGCAGTTTGGGGAGACTTAACACCGGAAGCAATCAGCCCCAGCATTTT. Its translation is CASSLGRLNTGSNQPQHF.

This clone was picked up one time. The chain uses TRBV7-9 and TRBJ2-3; 13 nucleotides align to TRBD2. The CDR3 has 18 amino acids. V was clipped by 5 bases and J by 8 bases; unmatched bases: 16. From germline, CDR1 is SEHNR and CDR2 FQNEAQ (reference sequence). CDR3 protein: CASSPTEGLAGVASTQYF. The CDR3 DNA sequence: TGTGCCAGCAGCCCGACAGAAGGACTAGCGGGAGTTGCCAGTACGCAGTATTTT.